These 8 T cell receptor beta chains originate from one sample sequenced in a study of blood T cell repertoires in COVID-19. Profiled with immunoSEQ multiplex PCR; TCRdb holds only in-frame clones, not every one. This sample has under 200,000 clones, with about 80% found just once. Input material: PBMCs or T cells enriched from blood (not recorded which). The source of these receptors is a woman aged 55-75 years who had recovered from COVID-19.

This sequence joins TRBV19 and TRBJ2-1; D is unclear. Per the germline V gene, CDR1 is LNHDA and CDR2 is SQIVND (reference sequence). This CDR3 contains 14 residues. Trimming took off 9 bases at V and 0 bases at J, with 12 bases between the two ends. The CDR3 sequence: CASKERDSYNEQFF. The CDR3 DNA reads TGTGCCAGCAAGGAGCGAGACTCCTACAATGAGCAGTTCTTC.

The V call is TRBV15, the J call TRBJ1-2, with D unclear. Germline assignment: CDR1 LNHNV and CDR2 YYDKDF (reference sequence). The CDR3 is 15 residues long. Trimming removed 1 base at V and 4 bases at J, with 13 bases between. CDR3 sequence reads: CATSRVPTVSYGYTF. In nucleotides, the CDR3 is TGTGCCACCAGCAGAGTGCCAACAGTTAGCTATGGCTACACCTTC.

V is TRBV4-1 and J is TRBJ1-4; perhaps TRBD1 as D (5 bases). The V end lost 2 bases, the J end lost 3 bases, and 16 bases lay between the germline ends. Germline-derived CDR1 and CDR2 are MGHRA and YSYEKL. CDR3 size: 17 residues. The CDR3 here is CASSQWGGGAPNEKLFF. The CDR3, as DNA: TGCGCCAGCAGCCAATGGGGCGGAGGGGCCCCTAATGAAAAACTGTTTTTT.

The sample holds one count of this clone. The V call is TRBV4-1, the J call TRBJ2-7; 9 bases match TRBD1. The CDR3 totals 15 residues. The germline V gene encodes CDR1 MGHRA and CDR2 YSYEKL. V was clipped by 4 bases and J by 4 bases; unmatched bases: 8. The CDR3 loop reads CASSPQGGTGYEQYF. The CDR3 DNA sequence: TGCGCCAGCAGCCCCCAGGGGGGGACAGGGTACGAGCAGTACTTC.

The chain joins TRBV5-1 to TRBJ1-3; D gene ambiguous. Germline V gene sequence: CDR1 SGHRS, CDR2 YFSETQ. Trimming left V 4 bases short and J 0 bases short, with 11 bases between. CDR3 length: 15 amino acids. In DNA form, the CDR3 reads TGCGCCAGCAGCCCAACCACGGGCTCTGGAAACACCATATATTTT. Translating gives CASSPTTGSGNTIYF.

CDR3 amino acids: CASSVEGGGPKRAQYF. DNA for the CDR3: TGTGCCAGCAGCGTAGAAGGAGGCGGGCCAAAGAGAGCCCAGTACTTC. The chain carries TRBV9 and TRBJ2-5; a possible D gene is TRBD2 (5 bases). The CDR3 runs to 16 residues. Germline lookup yields CDR1 SGDLS and CDR2 YYNGEE. The V end lost 0 bases, the J end lost 9 bases, and 21 bases lay between the germline ends.

The chain combines TRBV19 with TRBJ1-4; no clear D. Trimming shortened V by 6 bases and J by 1 base, and 9 bases separated the two germline ends. The CDR3 has 14 residues. Germline V lookup: CDR1 LNHDA, CDR2 SQIVND (reference sequence). CDR3 DNA: TGTGCCAGTAGCCGACTGCAAACTAATGAAAAACTGTTTTTT. It is translated as CASSRLQTNEKLFF.

The chain combines TRBV6-2 or TRBV6-3 with TRBJ1-4; D unclear. Germline values: CDR1 MNHEY, CDR2 SVGEGT. Deletions cut 0 bases from V and 10 bases from J, with 6 bases between. The CDR3 runs 12 residues. This CDR3 reads CASSYSGGKLFF. CDR3 nucleotides: TGTGCCAGCAGTTACTCAGGAGGAAAACTGTTTTTT.